This T cell receptor beta chain stems from a study of cytomegalovirus exposure and HLA in healthy donors. Whole-study results and caveats: Per a later analysis, HLA-associated TCR beta chains showed more clonal expansion than other, equally common TCR beta chains. Across donors, sequencing depth was assumed by presence/absence analyses to be roughly uniform. Most of the TCR beta V segments (in an earlier analysis) were productive either about 87% or about 30% of the time. Reportedly, HLA-A and HLA-B alleles of most subjects were accurately predicted from TCR beta.

In regard to this clone: The antigen is unknown.

The germline V gene has CDR1 ENHRY and CDR2 SYGVKD. V dropped 6 bases and J dropped 6; count of bases not matched to a gene: 5. The CDR3 runs 15 residues. With 60 Vbeta and 13 Jbeta primers, the PCR was carried out. Profiled with immunoSEQ multiplex PCR; TCRdb holds only in-frame clones, not every one. This sample has about 200,000 clones, with 82% found just once. The clonotype comes from a woman aged 40 to 55 in good health and CMV-seronegative. V usage is TRBV10-3 and J usage is TRBJ2-1; 13 bases match TRBD2. Sample: PBMCs. CDR3 DNA sequence: TGTGCCATCAGCGCCGGGACTAGCGGGACCAATGAGCAGTTCTTC. Encoded protein: CAISAGTSGTNEQFF.